Listed here are 9 T cell receptor beta chains from one sample, sequenced in a study of cytomegalovirus exposure and HLA in healthy donors. The data were produced by immunoSEQ multiplex PCR, yet TCRdb's version contains in-frame clones alone and is incomplete. The sample has over 200,000 clones, 85% to 90% seen once. The source material was PBMCs. The receptors stem from a woman under 30 in good health and CMV-seronegative.

The chain employs TRBV30 and TRBJ2-3, with 9 bases fitting TRBD1. The CDR3 is 15 amino acids. The junction had 3 bases not matched to a gene; V was cut back by 2 bases and J by 0 bases. CDR1 and CDR2 from the germline V gene are GTSNPN and SVGIG (reference sequence). The CDR3 bases are TGTGCCTGGAGTACTGGGACAGGGAGCACAGATACGCAGTATTTT. This gives the protein CAWSTGTGSTDTQYF.

The chain joins TRBV4-3 to TRBJ2-3; 8 bases map to TRBD1. V dropped 5 bases and J dropped 0; count of bases not matched to a gene: 4. This CDR3 has 15 amino acids. Germline CDR1 LGHNA, CDR2 YSLEER. The CDR3 sequence: CASSVWDRSTDTQYF. In DNA form, the CDR3 reads TGCGCCAGCAGCGTATGGGACAGGAGCACAGATACGCAGTATTTT.

CDR3 amino acids: CASSFRPDGGAFF. The CDR3 DNA follows: TGTGCCAGCAGTTTCCGCCCTGATGGAGGGGCTTTCTTT. This chain joins TRBV28 and TRBJ1-1; D not resolved. This CDR3 region has 13 residues. The germline V and J ends were trimmed by 3 bases and 11 bases, with 16 bases remaining between them. Germline values: CDR1 MDHEN, CDR2 SYDVKM.

This clone was picked up one time. The V gene is TRBV2, the J gene TRBJ2-1; 9 bases align to TRBD1. The germline V gene encodes CDR1 SNHLY and CDR2 FYNNEI. The CDR3 is 15 residues long. With 2 bases clipped from V and 4 bases from J, the junction kept 3 bases outside the gene matches. The CDR3 sequence is CASSETTGGYNEQFF. CDR3 bases: TGTGCCAGCAGTGAAACGACAGGGGGTTACAATGAGCAGTTCTTC. The complete variable domain, with remaining parts taken from reference TRBV2 and TRBJ2-1, reads EPEVTQTPSHQVTQMGQEVILRCVPISNHLYFYWYRQILGQKVEFLVSFYNNEISEKSEIFDDQFSVERPDGSNFTLKIRSTKLEDSAMYFCASSETTGGYNEQFFGPGTRLTVL.

The chain uses TRBV4-1 and TRBJ2-7, with 9 bases lining up with TRBD2. CDR1 is MGHRA and CDR2 is YSYEKL in the germline V gene. V dropped 0 bases and J dropped 4; count of bases not matched to a gene: 4. The CDR3 is made up of 15 amino acids. CDR3 protein: CASSQDLREGYEQYF. DNA for the CDR3: TGCGCCAGCAGCCAAGATTTGCGGGAGGGGTACGAGCAGTACTTC.

The rearrangement joins TRBV27 to TRBJ2-1; 8 bases line up with TRBD2. CDR3 size: 16 residues. Trimming took 6 bases from V and 4 from J; bases not matched to a gene: 11. Germline loops: CDR1 MNHEY, CDR2 SMNVEV (reference sequence). This chain's CDR3 is CASSLEGTRPYNEQFF. CDR3 DNA sequence: TGTGCCAGCAGCCTCGAAGGGACTAGACCTTACAATGAGCAGTTCTTC.

The chain combines TRBV5-1 with TRBJ1-4, with 8 bases identical to TRBD1. In germline, CDR1 is SGHRS, CDR2 YFSETQ. V dropped 0 bases and J dropped 8; count of bases not matched to a gene: 9. This CDR3 has 16 residues. The DNA of the CDR3 is TGCGCCAGCAGCTTGGGACCCCAGGGGGCAGGGGAAAAACTGTTTTTT. Amino acid sequence: CASSLGPQGAGEKLFF.

In DNA form, the CDR3 reads TGTGCCAGTAGTTATGGGGCCAACGTCCTGACTTTC. This sequence encodes CASSYGANVLTF. The genes are TRBV19 and TRBJ2-6; D call uncertain. Deletions cut 5 bases from V and 3 bases from J, with 2 bases between. Germline CDR1 LNHDA, CDR2 SQIVND (reference sequence). This CDR3 has 12 amino acids. The whole variable domain, remainder taken from reference TRBV19 and TRBJ2-6, is DGGITQSPKYLFRKEGQNVTLSCEQNLNHDAMYWYRQDPGQGLRLIYYSQIVNDFQKGDIAEGYSVSREKKESFPLTVTSAQKNPTAFYLCASSYGANVLTFGAGSRLTVL.

The sample holds one count of this clone. V is TRBV6-1 and J is TRBJ1-1, with unresolved D. V lost 4 bases and J 1 base, leaving 10 bases between the germline ends. This CDR3 comprises 14 residues. Germline lookup yields CDR1 MNHNS and CDR2 SASEGT. CDR3 sequence reads: CASSVWRQNTEAFF. The CDR3 coding sequence is TGTGCCAGCAGTGTATGGCGACAGAACACTGAAGCTTTCTTT.